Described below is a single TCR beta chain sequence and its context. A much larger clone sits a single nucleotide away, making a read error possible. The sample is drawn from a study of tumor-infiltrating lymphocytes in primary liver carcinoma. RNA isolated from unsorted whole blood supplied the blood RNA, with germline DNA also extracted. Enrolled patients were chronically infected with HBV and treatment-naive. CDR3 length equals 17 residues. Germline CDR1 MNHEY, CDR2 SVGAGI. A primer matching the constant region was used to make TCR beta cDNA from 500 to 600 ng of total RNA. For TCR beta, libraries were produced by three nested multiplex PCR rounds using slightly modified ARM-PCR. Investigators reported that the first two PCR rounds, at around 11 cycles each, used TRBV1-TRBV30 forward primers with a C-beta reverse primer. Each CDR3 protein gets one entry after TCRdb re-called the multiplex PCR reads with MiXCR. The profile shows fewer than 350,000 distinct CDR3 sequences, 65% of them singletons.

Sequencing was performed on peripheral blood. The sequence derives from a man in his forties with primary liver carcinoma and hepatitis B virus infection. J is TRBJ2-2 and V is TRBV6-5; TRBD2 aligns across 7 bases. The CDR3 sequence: CAISLSPGLENTGELFF. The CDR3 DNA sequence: TGTGCCATCAGTCTCTCGCCCGGACTAGAGAACACCGGGGAGCTGTTTTTT.